This T cell receptor (beta chain) derives from a study of blood T cell repertoires in COVID-19. Original methodology: Reference gene primer amplification in the assay estimated nucleated cell counts. Sequencing used immunoSEQ multiplex PCR; TCRdb keeps in-frame clones, though not all of them. That table supplies the V and J calls and clone size; D and trimming were determined from the DNA. In the table there are about 170,000 clones, 88% of which are singletons. Germline V gene lookup returns CDR1 DFQATT and CDR2 SNEGSKA (reference sequence). The CDR3 is made up of 17 amino acids. J was trimmed by 0 bases and V by 3 bases; bases with no gene match: 8. The count of this clone is one.

Sequencing used peripheral blood. The chain has TRBV20-1 and TRBJ2-6, with TRBD2 matching 7 bases. The receptor's source is a man aged 50 or older who had recovered from COVID-19. CDR3 protein: CSASIRAGSSGANVLTF. CDR3 in DNA: TGCAGTGCTAGTATTAGAGCGGGGAGCTCTGGGGCCAACGTCCTGACTTTC.